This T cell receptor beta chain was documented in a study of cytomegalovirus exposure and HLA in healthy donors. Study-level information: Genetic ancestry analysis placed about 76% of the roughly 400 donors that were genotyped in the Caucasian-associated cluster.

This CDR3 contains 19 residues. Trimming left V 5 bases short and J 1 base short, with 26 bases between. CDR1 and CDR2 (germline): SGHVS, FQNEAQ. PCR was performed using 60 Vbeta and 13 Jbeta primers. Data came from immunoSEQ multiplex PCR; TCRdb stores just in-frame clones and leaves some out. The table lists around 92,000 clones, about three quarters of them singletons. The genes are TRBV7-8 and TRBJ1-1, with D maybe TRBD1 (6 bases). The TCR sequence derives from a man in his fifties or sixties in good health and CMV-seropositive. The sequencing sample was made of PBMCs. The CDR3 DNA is TGTGCCAGCAGCCCGAACCGGGACAAGTTCCTTCTTACGAACACTGAAGCTTTCTTT. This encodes CASSPNRDKFLLTNTEAFF.